One sample yielded the 10 T cell receptor beta chains listed below, sequenced in a study of T cell changes during pregnancy in multiple sclerosis. The repertoire was sequenced with immunoSEQ multiplex PCR; TCRdb's copy has only in-frame clones and lacks some. The sample comprises some 60,000 clones, 93% of which are singletons, and roughly 1.8% rests with the top ten. This specimen was peripheral blood, taken after pregnancy. Every receptor here comes from a female donor with multiple sclerosis, enrolled in a pregnancy study.

The rearrangement links TRBV7-2 to TRBJ2-3, with 10 bases fitting TRBD2. The CDR3 loop spans 16 amino acids. Unmatched junction bases numbered 6, after V lost 3 bases and J lost 3 bases. Looked up from germline, CDR1 is SGHTA and CDR2 is FQGNSA. This CDR3 reads CASSFSGRFFTDTQYF. For the CDR3, the DNA is TGTGCCAGCAGCTTTAGCGGGAGGTTCTTTACAGATACGCAGTATTTT.

The chain couples TRBV2 to TRBJ2-7; D not resolved. Germline V gives CDR1 SNHLY, CDR2 FYNNEI. V lost 7 bases, J lost 3 bases, and 13 bases lay in between. This CDR3 is built from 13 residues. The CDR3 spells CASTSPTLYEQYF. CDR3 nucleotide sequence: TGTGCCAGCACCTCCCCCACTCTCTACGAGCAGTACTTC.

V gene TRBV6-5 combines with J gene TRBJ2-7; possible D gene TRBD1, 6 bases. This CDR3 is built from 16 residues. The V end lost 2 bases, the J end lost 2 bases, and 16 bases lay between the germline ends. Looked up from germline, CDR1 is MNHEY and CDR2 is SVGAGI. CDR3 DNA sequence: TGTGCCAGCAGTTACACAGGGTCGAGTTTCGCCTACGAGCAGTACTTC. As protein: CASSYTGSSFAYEQYF.

The chain joins TRBV11-3 to TRBJ2-1; 8 bases line up with TRBD2. The trim removed 4 bases at V and 10 bases at J, leaving 9 bases unmatched. Per the germline V gene, CDR1 is SGHNT and CDR2 is YENEEA. The CDR3 spans 14 residues. The CDR3: CASSYLSGTGEQFF. The CDR3 DNA reads TGTGCCAGCAGCTACCTTAGCGGGACGGGCGAGCAGTTCTTC.

This clone showed up just a few times. V usage is TRBV11-3 and J usage is TRBJ1-1, with a weak D call TRBD1 (6 bases). Germline-derived CDR1 and CDR2 are SGHNT and YENEEA. V was shortened by 4 bases and J by 1 base, with 10 bases between the two germline ends. The CDR3 runs to 14 residues. CDR3 region: CASSSKTGNTEAFF. For the CDR3, the DNA is TGTGCCAGCAGCTCAAAGACAGGGAACACTGAAGCTTTCTTT.

This sequence joins TRBV28 and TRBJ2-7, with 9 bases aligning to TRBD2. J gave up 0 bases and V 5 bases, and 11 bases lay outside the gene matches. Germline-derived CDR1 and CDR2 are MDHEN and SYDVKM. The CDR3 is 17 amino acids. The CDR3 sequence is CASSPLLGLASSYEQYF. For the CDR3, the DNA is TGTGCCAGCAGTCCGCTATTGGGACTAGCCTCCTCCTACGAGCAGTACTTC.

The CDR3 DNA sequence: TGTGCCAGCAGTGAATTTAGCCTCTACGAGCAGTACTTC. This translates into CASSEFSLYEQYF. The chain is built from TRBV6-1 and TRBJ2-7, with D uncertain. The CDR3 has 13 amino acids. Deletions cut 2 bases from V and 3 bases from J, with 8 bases between. In germline, CDR1 is MNHNS, CDR2 SASEGT.

This clone was found once. This chain uses TRBV27 with TRBJ2-7, with D possibly matching TRBD1 (6 bases). Per the germline V gene, CDR1 is MNHEY and CDR2 is SMNVEV (reference sequence). This CDR3 is built from 15 residues. Trimming took 5 bases from V and 4 from J, leaving 18 bases between them. CDR3 in amino acids: CASSPSVRGWYEQYF. In nucleotides, the CDR3 is TGTGCCAGCAGTCCTTCCGTCAGGGGATGGTACGAGCAGTACTTC.

The chain recombines TRBV7-2 with TRBJ2-1, with 9 bases matching TRBD2. V shed 2 bases and J 4 bases; nucleotides not matched to a gene: 3. CDR3 length equals 15 residues. Per germline, CDR1 SGHTA and CDR2 FQGNSA. The CDR3 is CASSLNSGSYNEQFF. The CDR3 DNA sequence: TGTGCCAGCAGCTTAAATAGCGGGAGTTACAATGAGCAGTTCTTC.

The chain recombines TRBV28 with TRBJ2-5; TRBD2 matches at 7 bases. Trimming cost V 7 bases and J 3 bases; bases outside gene matches: 8. The germline CDR1 and CDR2 sequences are MDHEN and SYDVKM. The CDR3 is made up of 14 amino acids. The CDR3 sequence is CASTAGEVKETQYF. The CDR3 region has the DNA TGTGCCAGCACCGCGGGGGAAGTTAAAGAGACCCAGTACTTC.